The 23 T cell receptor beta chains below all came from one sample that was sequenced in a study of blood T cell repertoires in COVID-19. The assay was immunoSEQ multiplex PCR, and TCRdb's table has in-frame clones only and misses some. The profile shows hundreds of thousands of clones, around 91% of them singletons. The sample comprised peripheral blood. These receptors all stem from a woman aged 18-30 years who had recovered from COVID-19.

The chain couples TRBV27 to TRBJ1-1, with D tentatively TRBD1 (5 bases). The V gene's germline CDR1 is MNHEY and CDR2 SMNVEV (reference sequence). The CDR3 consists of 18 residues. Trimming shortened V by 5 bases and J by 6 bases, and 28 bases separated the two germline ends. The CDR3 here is CASSPRLPGRNMWSEAFF. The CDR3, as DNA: TGTGCCAGCAGTCCCCGGCTTCCAGGGCGTAATATGTGGTCTGAAGCTTTCTTT.

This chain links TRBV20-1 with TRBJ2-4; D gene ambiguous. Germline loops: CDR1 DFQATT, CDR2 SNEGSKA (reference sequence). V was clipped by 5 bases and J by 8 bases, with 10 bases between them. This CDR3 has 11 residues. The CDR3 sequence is CSAPPTDIQYF. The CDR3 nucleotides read TGCAGTGCTCCACCTACAGACATTCAGTACTTC.

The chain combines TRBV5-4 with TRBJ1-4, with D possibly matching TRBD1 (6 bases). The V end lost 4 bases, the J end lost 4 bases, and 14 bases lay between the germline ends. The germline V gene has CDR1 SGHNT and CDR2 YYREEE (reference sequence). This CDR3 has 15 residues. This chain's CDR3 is CASSEQTGSNEKLFF. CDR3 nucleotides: TGTGCCAGCAGCGAACAGACAGGCAGTAATGAAAAACTGTTTTTT.

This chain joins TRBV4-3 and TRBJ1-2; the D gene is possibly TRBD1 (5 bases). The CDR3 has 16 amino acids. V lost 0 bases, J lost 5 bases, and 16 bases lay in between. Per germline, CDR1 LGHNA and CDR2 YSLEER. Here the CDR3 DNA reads TGCGCCAGCAGCCAAGATCTGGCAGGGAGGAGGTATGGCTACACCTTC. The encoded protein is CASSQDLAGRRYGYTF.

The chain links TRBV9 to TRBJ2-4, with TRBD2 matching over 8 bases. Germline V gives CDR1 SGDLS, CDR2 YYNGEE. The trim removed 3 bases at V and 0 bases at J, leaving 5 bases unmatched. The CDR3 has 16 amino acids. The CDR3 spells CASSAGGDIAKNIQYF. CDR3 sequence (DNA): TGTGCCAGCAGCGCCGGGGGGGACATAGCCAAAAACATTCAGTACTTC.

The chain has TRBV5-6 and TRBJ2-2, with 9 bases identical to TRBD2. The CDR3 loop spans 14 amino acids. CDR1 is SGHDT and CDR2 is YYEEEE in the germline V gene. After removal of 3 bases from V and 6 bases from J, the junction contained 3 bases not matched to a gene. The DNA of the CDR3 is TGTGCCAGCAGCTGGACTAGCGACCCCGGGGAGCTGTTTTTT. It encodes CASSWTSDPGELFF. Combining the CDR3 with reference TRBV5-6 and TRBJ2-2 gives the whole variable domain DAGVTQSPTHLIKTRGQQVTLRCSPKSGHDTVSWYQQALGQGPQFIFQYYEEEERQRGNFPDRFSGHQFPNYSSELNVNALLLGDSALYLCASSWTSDPGELFFGEGSRLTVL.

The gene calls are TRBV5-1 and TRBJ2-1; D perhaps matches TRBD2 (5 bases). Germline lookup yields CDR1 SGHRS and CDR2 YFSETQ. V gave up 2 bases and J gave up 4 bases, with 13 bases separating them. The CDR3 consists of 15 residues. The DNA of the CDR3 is TGCGCCAGCAGCTTTGGGGTACCGGGGTACAATGAGCAGTTCTTC. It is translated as CASSFGVPGYNEQFF. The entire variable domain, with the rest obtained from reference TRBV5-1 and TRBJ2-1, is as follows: KAGVTQTPRYLIKTRGQQVTLSCSPISGHRSVSWYQQTPGQGLQFLFEYFSETQRNKGNFPGRFSGRQFSNSRSEMNVSTLELGDSALYLCASSFGVPGYNEQFFGPGTRLTVL.

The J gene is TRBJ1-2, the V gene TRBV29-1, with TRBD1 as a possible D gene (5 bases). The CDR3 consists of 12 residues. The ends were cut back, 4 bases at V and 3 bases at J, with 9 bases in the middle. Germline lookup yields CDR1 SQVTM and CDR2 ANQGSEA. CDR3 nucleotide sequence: TGCAGCGTTGGCCGGGGGGACTATGGCTACACCTTC. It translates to CSVGRGDYGYTF.

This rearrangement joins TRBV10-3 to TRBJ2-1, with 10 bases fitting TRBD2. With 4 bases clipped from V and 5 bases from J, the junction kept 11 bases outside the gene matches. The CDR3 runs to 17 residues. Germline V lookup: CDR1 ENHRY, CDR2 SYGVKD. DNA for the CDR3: TGTGCCATCAGTGGAAGCGGGAGGGCCTCCAATGACAATGAGCAGTTCTTC. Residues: CAISGSGRASNDNEQFF.

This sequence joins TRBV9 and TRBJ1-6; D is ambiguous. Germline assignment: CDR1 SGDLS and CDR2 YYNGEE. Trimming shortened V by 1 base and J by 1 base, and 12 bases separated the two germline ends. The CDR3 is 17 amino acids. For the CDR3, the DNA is TGTGCCAGCAGCGTATCTCCTCTCAGGTCCTATAATTCACCCCTCCACTTT. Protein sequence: CASSVSPLRSYNSPLHF. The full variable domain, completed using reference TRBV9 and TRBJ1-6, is DSGVTQTPKHLITATGQRVTLRCSPRSGDLSVYWYQQSLDQGLQFLIQYYNGEERAKGNILERFSAQQFPDLHSELNLSSLELGDSALYFCASSVSPLRSYNSPLHFGNGTRLTVT.

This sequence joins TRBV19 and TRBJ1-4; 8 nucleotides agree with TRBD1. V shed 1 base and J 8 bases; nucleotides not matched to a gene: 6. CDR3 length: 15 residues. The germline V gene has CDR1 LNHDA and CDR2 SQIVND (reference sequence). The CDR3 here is CASSIVAGGKEKLFF. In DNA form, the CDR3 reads TGTGCCAGTAGTATAGTAGCAGGGGGCAAGGAAAAACTGTTTTTT.

The CDR3 nucleotides read TGTGCCAGCAGGGGGAGGGGTTCTAACTATGGCTACACCTTC. Amino acid sequence: CASRGRGSNYGYTF. This chain joins TRBV27 and TRBJ1-2, with a possible D match to TRBD1 (5 bases). This CDR3 is built from 14 residues. The ends were cut back, 6 bases at V and 0 bases at J, with 11 bases in the middle. CDR1 and CDR2 from the germline V gene are MNHEY and SMNVEV (reference sequence).

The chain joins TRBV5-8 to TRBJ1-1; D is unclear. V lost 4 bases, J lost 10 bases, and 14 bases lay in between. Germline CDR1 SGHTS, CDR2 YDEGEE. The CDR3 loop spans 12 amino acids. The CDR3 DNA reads TGTGCCAGCAGCGGTCGGGGAGGGAGAGCTTTCTTT. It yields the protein CASSGRGGRAFF.

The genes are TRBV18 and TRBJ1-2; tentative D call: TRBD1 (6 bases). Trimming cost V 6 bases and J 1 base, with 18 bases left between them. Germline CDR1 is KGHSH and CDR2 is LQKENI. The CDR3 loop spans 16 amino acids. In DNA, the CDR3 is TGTGCCAGCTCCCTCTCCGTCGGACAGATTAACTATGGCTACACCTTC. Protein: CASSLSVGQINYGYTF.

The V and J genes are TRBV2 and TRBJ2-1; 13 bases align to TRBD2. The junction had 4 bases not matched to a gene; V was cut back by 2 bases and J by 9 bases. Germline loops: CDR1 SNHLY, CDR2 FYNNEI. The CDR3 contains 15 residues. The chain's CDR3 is CASSETSGRGGEQFF. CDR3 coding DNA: TGTGCCAGCAGTGAAACTAGCGGGAGGGGGGGTGAGCAGTTCTTC.

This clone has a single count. The CDR3 is CASSSGQGTEAFF. The CDR3 DNA follows: TGTGCCAGCAGTTCCGGTCAGGGCACTGAAGCTTTCTTT. This rearrangement joins TRBV5-8 to TRBJ1-1, with D tentatively TRBD1 (5 bases). Germline loops: CDR1 SGHTS, CDR2 YDEGEE. The V gene lost 5 bases and the J gene lost 4 bases, with 12 bases spanning the gap. CDR3 length: 13 residues.

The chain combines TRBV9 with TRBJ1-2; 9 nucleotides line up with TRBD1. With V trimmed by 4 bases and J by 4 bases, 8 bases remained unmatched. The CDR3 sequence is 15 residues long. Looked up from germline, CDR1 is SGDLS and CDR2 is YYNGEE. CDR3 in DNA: TGTGCCAGCAGCCTGGGACAGGGTTTATCCTATGGCTACACCTTC. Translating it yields CASSLGQGLSYGYTF. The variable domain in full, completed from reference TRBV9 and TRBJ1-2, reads DSGVTQTPKHLITATGQRVTLRCSPRSGDLSVYWYQQSLDQGLQFLIQYYNGEERAKGNILERFSAQQFPDLHSELNLSSLELGDSALYFCASSLGQGLSYGYTFGSGTRLTVV.

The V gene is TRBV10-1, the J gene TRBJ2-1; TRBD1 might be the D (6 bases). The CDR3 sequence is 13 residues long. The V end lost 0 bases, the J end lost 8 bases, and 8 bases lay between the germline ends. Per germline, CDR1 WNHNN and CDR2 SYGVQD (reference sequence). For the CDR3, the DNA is TGCGCCAGCAGTGAGTCTGGGGGCGATGAGCAGTTCTTC. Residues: CASSESGGDEQFF.

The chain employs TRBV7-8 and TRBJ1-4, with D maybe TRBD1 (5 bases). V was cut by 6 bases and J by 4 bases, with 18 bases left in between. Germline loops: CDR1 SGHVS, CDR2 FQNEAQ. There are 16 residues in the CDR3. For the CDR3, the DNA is TGTGCCAGCAGTTATAATACAGGAATACATAATGAAAAACTGTTTTTT. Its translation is CASSYNTGIHNEKLFF.

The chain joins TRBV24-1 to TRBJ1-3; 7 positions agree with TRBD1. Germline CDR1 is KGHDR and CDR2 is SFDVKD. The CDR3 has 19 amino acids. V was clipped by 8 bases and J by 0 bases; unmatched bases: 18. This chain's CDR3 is CATKMASGQQNFSGNTIYF. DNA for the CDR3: TGTGCCACCAAGATGGCTTCGGGACAGCAAAATTTCTCTGGAAACACCATATATTTT.

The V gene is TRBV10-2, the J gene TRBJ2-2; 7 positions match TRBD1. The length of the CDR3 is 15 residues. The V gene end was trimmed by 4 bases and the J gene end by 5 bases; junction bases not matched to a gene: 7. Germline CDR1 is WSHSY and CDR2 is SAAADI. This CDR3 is CASSGQGRYTGELFF. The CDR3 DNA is TGCGCCAGCAGTGGACAGGGACGGTATACCGGGGAGCTGTTTTTT.

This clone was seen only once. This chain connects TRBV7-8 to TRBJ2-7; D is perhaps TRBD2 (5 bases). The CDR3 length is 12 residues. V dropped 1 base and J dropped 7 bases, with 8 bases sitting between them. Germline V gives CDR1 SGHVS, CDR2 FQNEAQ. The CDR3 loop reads CASSLVTGEQYV. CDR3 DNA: TGTGCCAGCAGCTTAGTCACGGGGGAGCAGTACGTC.

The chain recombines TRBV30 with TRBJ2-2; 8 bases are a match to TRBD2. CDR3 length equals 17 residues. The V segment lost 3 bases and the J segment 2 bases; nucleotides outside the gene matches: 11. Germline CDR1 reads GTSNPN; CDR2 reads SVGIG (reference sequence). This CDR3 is CAWSWGLAGSNTGELFF. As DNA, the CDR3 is TGTGCCTGGAGCTGGGGCCTAGCGGGTTCTAACACCGGGGAGCTGTTTTTT.